This T cell receptor (beta chain) comes out of a study of CXCR3-negative and CXCR3-positive naive CD8 T cells. Study-wide findings and caveats: Diversity proved comparably high across both naive subsets and much lower in memory CD8+ cells. Against CXCR3-negative naive cells, CXCR3-positive naive cells showed more hydrophobic TRB CDR3s.

As to this clonotype: The antigen remains unidentified.

Carrying UMI labels, the TRB cDNA libraries were prepared through 5' RACE. TCRdb reanalyzed the 5' RACE reads, giving one entry per CDR3 protein sequence and no DNA. This sample's table has 130,000 to 150,000 distinct CDR3 sequences. Germline CDR1 is MNHEY and CDR2 is SMNVEV (reference sequence). The CDR3 is made up of 13 amino acids. Sequenced material: naive CXCR3+ CD8+ T cells from blood. The sample's subset: CD45RO-CCR7+CD27+CD95- naive CD8+ T cells expressing CXCR3 (TNR3+). V gene TRBV27 combines with J gene TRBJ2-7; TCRdb's D gene call, TRBD1, goes unchecked for lack of DNA. The sequence derives from a human donor in good health. Some clones in this sample may be carry-over from other donors' samples. CDR3 protein: CASSDRGTYEQYF.